Below, one T cell receptor (beta chain) is given with its context. The entry originates in a study of Graves' ophthalmopathy and Graves' hyperthyroidism. V was clipped by 0 bases and J by 4 bases; unmatched bases: 4. The CDR3 consists of 15 residues. Germline loops: CDR1 MNHEY, CDR2 SVGAGI. RNA transcripts were the source from which TCR beta CDR3 regions were amplified. The first-round RT-PCR employed HTBI primers together with the Qiagen OneStep RT-PCR kit. A multiplex PCR was then performed as the second round. TCRdb redid the calling of the multiplex PCR reads with MiXCR, one entry per CDR3 protein. Found here are 500,000 to 700,000 distinct CDR3 sequences, approximately 37% of them singletons; the top ten hold about 4.1%. Hyperthyroidism in these 18- to 65-year-old patients was newly diagnosed, lasting under 2 months. A diagnosis was made from clinical symptoms together with serum thyroxine, TRAb, thyroid ultrasound and orbital computed tomography.

Sequenced material: peripheral blood or thyroid tissue (not recorded which). V and J are TRBV6-5 and TRBJ1-2; 8 nucleotides agree with TRBD1. The source is an adult man with Graves' hyperthyroidism. As DNA, the CDR3 is TGTGCCAGCAGTTACTCTCAGGGGGCAAGCTATGGCTACACCTTC. Its translation is CASSYSQGASYGYTF.